This T cell receptor beta chain stems from a study of PD-1 blockade in classical Hodgkin lymphoma. Study-wide results and limits: TCR diversity at baseline was reported to be reduced in newly diagnosed patients relative to healthy donors. Baseline diversity in complete responders resembled that of newly diagnosed patients.

Brentuximab vedotin exposure varied among the patients, all of whom had relapsed after autologous stem cell transplantation. Using immunoSEQ multiplex PCR, the repertoire was profiled, and TCRdb retains in-frame clones only, with some absent. The sample includes nearly 25,000 clones, around 80% of them seen just once. On this clone: Antigen: not known.

The CDR3 has 16 residues. V trimming: 0 bases; J trimming: 7 bases; junction bases outside the gene matches: 6. CDR1 MNHEY and CDR2 SVGAGI come from the germline V gene. The J gene is TRBJ1-6, the V gene TRBV6-5; 7 bases are a match to TRBD1. The specimen comprised peripheral blood mononuclear cells (PBMCs), sampled at baseline. This receptor was identified in a human donor with classical Hodgkin lymphoma. CDR3 loop: CASSYSSGGVNSPLHF. In DNA form, the CDR3 reads TGTGCCAGCAGTTACTCGTCAGGGGGGGTGAATTCACCCCTCCACTTT.